Listed below are T cell receptor beta chains from one sample, sequenced in a study of healthy donors' naive CD4 and CD8 T cells. TCRdb independently ran MiXCR on the reads; one entry per CDR3 protein. Counted here are approximately 180,000 distinct CDR3 sequences, around 74% occurring once; the ten biggest clones make up about 2.1%. Sequenced input: naive CD4+ and CD8+ T cells sorted from blood, pooled from several donors. All receptors derive from a pool of human donors in good health; the sample pools cells from several healthy donors. The CDR3 runs from the conserved cysteine through the conserved F or W. A D gene is named only where the DNA matches it firmly. Clone size is stated in some rows and not others, as once, few, many or a class when expanded.

size: once; D: TRBD1; V: TRBV27; J: TRBJ1-2; CDR3: CASSYSGTGINYGYTF; DNA: TGTGCCAGCAGTTACTCCGGGACAGGGATTAACTATGGCTACACCTTC
size: NA; D: NA; V: TRBV15; J: TRBJ1-2; CDR3: CATSRDKNYGYTF; DNA: TGTGCCACCAGCAGAGATAAGAACTATGGCTACACCTTC
size: NA; D: NA; V: TRBV29-1; J: TRBJ2-7; CDR3: CSVRQDLSYEQYF; DNA: TGCAGCGTACGGCAGGACCTTTCCTACGAGCAGTACTTC
size: NA; D: NA; V: TRBV29-1; J: TRBJ1-5; CDR3: CSVGERGNQPQHF; DNA: TGCAGCGTTGGGGAGAGGGGCAATCAGCCCCAGCATTTT
size: NA; D: TRBD2; V: TRBV29-1; J: TRBJ2-7; CDR3: CSVEGLSGGPWEQYF; DNA: TGCAGCGTTGAGGGTTTGTCGGGAGGGCCATGGGAGCAGTACTTC
size: few; D: NA; V: TRBV10-3; J: TRBJ1-2; CDR3: CAIKEGPLYYGYTF; DNA: TGTGCCATCAAGGAGGGGCCGCTATACTATGGCTACACCTTC
size: NA; D: NA; V: TRBV12-3/TRBV12-4; J: TRBJ1-2; CDR3: CASSQNRGYTF; DNA: TGTGCCAGCAGCCAAAACAGGGGCTACACCTTC
size: NA; D: NA; V: TRBV29-1; J: TRBJ2-2; CDR3: CSVESSLTGELFF; DNA: TGCAGCGTGGAATCGAGCCTCACCGGGGAGCTGTTTTTT
size: NA; D: NA; V: TRBV29-1; J: TRBJ2-7; CDR3: CSVLDTFSYEQYF; DNA: TGCAGCGTTCTAGACACGTTTTCCTACGAGCAGTACTTC
size: few; D: TRBD2; V: TRBV13; J: TRBJ2-1; CDR3: CASSFSGGEQFF; DNA: TGTGCCAGCAGCTTTTCGGGAGGTGAGCAGTTCTTC
size: NA; D: NA; V: TRBV19; J: TRBJ2-1; CDR3: CASSEGFGSNEQFF; DNA: TGTGCCAGTAGTGAGGGTTTTGGGTCGAATGAGCAGTTCTTC
size: NA; D: NA; V: TRBV29-1; J: TRBJ1-1; CDR3: CSADDRTNTEAFF; DNA: TGCAGCGCCGATGACAGGACGAACACTGAAGCTTTCTTT
size: once; D: NA; V: TRBV29-1; J: TRBJ2-1; CDR3: CSHGSLVRDNEQFF; DNA: TGCAGCCATGGCTCCCTAGTTAGGGACAATGAGCAGTTCTTC
size: NA; D: NA; V: TRBV29-1; J: TRBJ2-7; CDR3: CSVVGGTALYEQYF; DNA: TGCAGCGTTGTCGGCGGGACAGCGCTTTACGAGCAGTACTTC
size: NA; D: TRBD2; V: TRBV29-1; J: TRBJ2-3; CDR3: CSVDALAGVDTQYF; DNA: TGCAGCGTTGACGCGCTAGCGGGAGTAGATACGCAGTATTTT
size: NA; D: NA; V: TRBV19; J: TRBJ1-1; CDR3: CTSRMSGYSEAFF; DNA: TGTACCAGTAGAATGAGTGGATATTCTGAAGCTTTCTTT
size: once; D: NA; V: TRBV29-1; J: TRBJ1-1; CDR3: CSVWTENTEAFF; DNA: TGCAGTGTTTGGACGGAGAACACTGAAGCTTTCTTT
size: NA; D: NA; V: TRBV27; J: TRBJ2-7; CDR3: CASSLGAASGYEQYF; DNA: TGTGCCAGCAGTTTAGGGGCCGCGAGTGGGTACGAGCAGTACTTC
size: NA; D: NA; V: TRBV15; J: TRBJ2-7; CDR3: CATSRAESSYEQYF; DNA: TGTGCCACCAGCAGAGCGGAGAGCTCCTACGAGCAGTACTTC
size: NA; D: NA; V: TRBV27; J: TRBJ1-2; CDR3: CASLTNMDSNYGYTF; DNA: TGTGCCAGCTTGACAAACATGGACTCTAACTATGGCTACACCTTC
size: NA; D: NA; V: TRBV11-1; J: TRBJ2-3; CDR3: CASSLVGGPPLF; DNA: TGTGCCAGCAGCTTAGTCGGCGGACCTCCACTCTTT
size: NA; D: TRBD2; V: TRBV12-3/TRBV12-4; J: TRBJ2-3; CDR3: CASSLVVAGSTDTQYF; DNA: TGTGCCAGCAGTTTAGTAGTAGCGGGTAGCACAGATACGCAGTATTTT
size: NA; D: NA; V: TRBV5-5; J: TRBJ2-1; CDR3: CASSLYGQGHYNEQFF; DNA: TGTGCCAGCAGCTTGTATGGGCAGGGACACTACAATGAGCAGTTCTTC